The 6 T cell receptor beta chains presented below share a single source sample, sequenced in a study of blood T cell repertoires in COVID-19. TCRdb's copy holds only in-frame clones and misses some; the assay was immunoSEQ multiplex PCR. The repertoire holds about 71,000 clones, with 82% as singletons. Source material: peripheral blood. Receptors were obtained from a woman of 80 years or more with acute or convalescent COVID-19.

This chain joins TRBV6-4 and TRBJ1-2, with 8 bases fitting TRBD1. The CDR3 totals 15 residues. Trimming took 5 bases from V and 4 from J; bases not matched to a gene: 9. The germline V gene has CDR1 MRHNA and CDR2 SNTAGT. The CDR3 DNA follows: TGTGCCAGCAGTTACCGGACAGGGCCTCTCTATGGCTACACCTTC. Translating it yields CASSYRTGPLYGYTF.

The CDR3 loop reads CASSDRNSHSGNTIYF. The CDR3 DNA sequence: TGTGCCAGCAGTGACCGGAACAGTCACTCTGGAAACACCATATATTTT. The rearrangement uses TRBV6-4 and TRBJ1-3; D call uncertain. The germline V gene has CDR1 MRHNA and CDR2 SNTAGT. The V end was cut by 2 bases, the J end by 0 bases, with 11 bases between. The CDR3 covers 16 residues.

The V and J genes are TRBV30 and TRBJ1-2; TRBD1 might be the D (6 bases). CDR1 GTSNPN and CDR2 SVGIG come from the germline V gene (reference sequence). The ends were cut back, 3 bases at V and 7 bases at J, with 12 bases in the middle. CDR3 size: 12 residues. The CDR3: CAWSPDRSGYTF. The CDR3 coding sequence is TGTGCCTGGAGCCCGGACAGAAGTGGCTACACCTTC.

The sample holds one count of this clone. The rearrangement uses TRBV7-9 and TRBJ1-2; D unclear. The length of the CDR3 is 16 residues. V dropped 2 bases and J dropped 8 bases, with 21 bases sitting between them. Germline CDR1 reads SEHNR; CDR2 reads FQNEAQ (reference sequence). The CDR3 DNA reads TGTGCCAGCAGCTTAACGAACAGCCCCTTAGGTGGCGGCTACACCTTC. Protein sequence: CASSLTNSPLGGGYTF.

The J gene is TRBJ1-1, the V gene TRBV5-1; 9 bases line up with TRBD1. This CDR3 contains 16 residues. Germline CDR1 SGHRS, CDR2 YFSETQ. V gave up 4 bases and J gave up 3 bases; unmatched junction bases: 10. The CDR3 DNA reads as TGCGCCAGCAGCGCGGGGAACCGACAGGGGGACACTGAAGCTTTCTTT. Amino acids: CASSAGNRQGDTEAFF.

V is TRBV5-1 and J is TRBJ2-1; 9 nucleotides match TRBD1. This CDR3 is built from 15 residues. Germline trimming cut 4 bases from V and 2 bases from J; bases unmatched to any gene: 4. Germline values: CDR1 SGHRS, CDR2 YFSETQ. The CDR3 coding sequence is TGCGCCAGCAGCCAACGGACAGGGGCCTACAATGAGCAGTTCTTC. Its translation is CASSQRTGAYNEQFF.